Reported below is one T cell receptor beta chain. Generated by immunoSEQ multiplex PCR, the TCRdb table keeps only in-frame clones and is missing some. Found here are about 250,000 clones, roughly 82% of them singletons; the top ten hold less than 15%. The record originates from a study of control samples from healthy donors and cancer patients. CDR3 length equals 15 residues. Trimming shortened V by 7 bases and J by 6 bases, and 20 bases separated the two germline ends. The germline gives CDR1 WNHNN, CDR2 SYGVQD (reference sequence). The genes are TRBV10-1 and TRBJ2-3; D is unresolved. The receptor comes from a woman in her sixties with lung cancer. The sequencing sample was made of PBMCs. The CDR3 is CASTRGRHSEDTQYF. The CDR3 region has the DNA TGCGCCAGCACCCGAGGTAGACACTCCGAGGATACGCAGTATTTT.